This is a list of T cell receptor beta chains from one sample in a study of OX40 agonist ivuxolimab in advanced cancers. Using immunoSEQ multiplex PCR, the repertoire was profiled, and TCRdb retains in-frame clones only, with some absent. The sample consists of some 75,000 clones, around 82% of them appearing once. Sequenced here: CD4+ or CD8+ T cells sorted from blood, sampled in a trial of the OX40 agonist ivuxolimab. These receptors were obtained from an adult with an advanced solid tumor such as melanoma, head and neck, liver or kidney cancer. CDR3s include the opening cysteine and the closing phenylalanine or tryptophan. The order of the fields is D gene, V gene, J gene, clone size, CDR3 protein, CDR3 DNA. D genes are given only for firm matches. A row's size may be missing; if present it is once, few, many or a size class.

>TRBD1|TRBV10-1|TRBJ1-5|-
CASSESTGDSNQPQHF
TGCGCCAGCAGTGAGTCGACAGGGGATAGCAATCAGCCCCAGCATTTT
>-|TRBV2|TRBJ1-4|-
CASSDFMGNEKLFF
TGTGCCAGCAGTGATTTTATGGGGAATGAAAAACTGTTTTTT
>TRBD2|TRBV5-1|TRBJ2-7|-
CASSLRTSGTYEQYF
TGCGCCAGCAGCTTGCGGACTAGCGGAACCTACGAGCAGTACTTC
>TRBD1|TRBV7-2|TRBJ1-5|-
CASSLAGTGVYQPQHF
TGTGCCAGCAGCTTAGCGGGGACAGGGGTCTATCAGCCCCAGCATTTT
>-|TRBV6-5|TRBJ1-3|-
CASSYSGGRGNTIYF
TGTGCCAGCAGTTACTCGGGCGGGAGAGGAAACACCATATATTTT
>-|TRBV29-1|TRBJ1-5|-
CSVAPSSDQPQHF
TGCAGCGTCGCCCCCTCCTCTGATCAGCCCCAGCATTTT
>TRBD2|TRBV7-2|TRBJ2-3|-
CASSLGPAGGYADTQYF
TGTGCCAGCAGCTTAGGGCCAGCGGGAGGGTATGCAGATACGCAGTATTTT
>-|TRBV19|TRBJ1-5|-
CASSTSGIPNQPQHF
TGTGCCAGTAGTACTTCCGGGATCCCCAATCAGCCCCAGCATTTT
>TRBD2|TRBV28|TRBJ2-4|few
CASSHYSGGKNTKNIQYF
TGTGCCAGCAGTCACTATAGCGGGGGAAAGAACACCAAAAACATTCAGTACTTC
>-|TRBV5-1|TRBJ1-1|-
CASSLDLPGVLGTEAFF
TGCGCCAGCAGCTTGGACTTGCCAGGCGTTTTAGGCACTGAAGCTTTCTTT
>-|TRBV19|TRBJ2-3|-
CASSIGGGRDTQYF
TGTGCCAGTAGTATAGGAGGGGGAAGGGATACGCAGTATTTT
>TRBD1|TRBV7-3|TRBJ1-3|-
CASSRTGSKDTIYF
TGTGCCAGCAGCAGGACAGGGTCTAAAGACACCATATATTTT
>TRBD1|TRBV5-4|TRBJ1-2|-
CASSPGQGPNYGYTF
TGTGCCAGCAGCCCCGGACAGGGCCCTAACTATGGCTACACCTTC
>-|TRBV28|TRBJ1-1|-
CASSLTATSIMNTEAFF
TGTGCCAGCAGTTTAACAGCCACTTCAATTATGAACACTGAAGCTTTCTTT
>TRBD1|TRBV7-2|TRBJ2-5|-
CASSSGQGAKTQYF
TGTGCCAGCAGCTCCGGACAGGGGGCTAAGACCCAGTACTTC
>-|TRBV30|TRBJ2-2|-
CAWTRTDLTGELFF
TGTGCCTGGACGAGGACAGACCTAACCGGGGAGCTGTTTTTT